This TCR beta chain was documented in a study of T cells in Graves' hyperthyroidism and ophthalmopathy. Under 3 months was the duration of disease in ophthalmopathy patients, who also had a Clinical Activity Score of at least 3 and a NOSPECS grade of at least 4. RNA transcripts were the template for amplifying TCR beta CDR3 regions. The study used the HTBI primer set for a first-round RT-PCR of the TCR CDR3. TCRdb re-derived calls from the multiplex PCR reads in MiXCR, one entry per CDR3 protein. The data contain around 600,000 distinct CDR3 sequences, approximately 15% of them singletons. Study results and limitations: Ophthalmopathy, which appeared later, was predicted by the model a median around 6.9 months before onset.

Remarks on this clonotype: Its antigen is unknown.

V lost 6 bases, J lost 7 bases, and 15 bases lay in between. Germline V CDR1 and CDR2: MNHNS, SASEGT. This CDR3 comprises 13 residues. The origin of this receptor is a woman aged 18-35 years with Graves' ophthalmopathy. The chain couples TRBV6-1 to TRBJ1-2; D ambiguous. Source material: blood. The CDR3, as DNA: TGTGCCAGCAGCCTAGCCCGGGCTAGTGGCTACACCTTC. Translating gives CASSLARASGYTF.